The present T cell receptor (beta chain) was sequenced within a study of blood T cells in healthy people across ages. Overall study: About one barcoded beta molecule was captured per two T cells (by template switching). Notes on the study in general: It was the long-lived donors that had more naive CD4+ cells and higher diversity than aged donors.

PCR was performed a second time for about 7 to 11 cycles using a sample-barcoded 5' primer and a J-beta primer mix. Each sample yielded at least 2.5 million CDR3-containing paired-end reads. Using its own MiXCR run on the 5' RACE reads, TCRdb lists one record per CDR3 protein. The repertoire consists of 800,000 to 950,000 distinct CDR3 sequences, with approximately 35% occurring once and the leading ten covering about an eighth. Comments on this clonotype: As yet, its antigen is unknown.

V was trimmed by 4 bases and J by 7 bases, leaving 23 bases between them. The germline CDR1 and CDR2 sequences are SQVTM and ANQGSEA. This CDR3 is 15 amino acids long. What was sequenced was blood. The chain joins TRBV29-1 to TRBJ2-7; D not certain. The receptor's source is a man between 18 and 35 years old in good health. The CDR3 here is CSVGRLGLPYNEQYF. CDR3 in DNA: TGCAGCGTTGGTCGGTTAGGGCTGCCCTACAATGAGCAGTACTTC.